This T cell receptor (beta chain) was sequenced in a study of blood T cells in healthy people across ages. Primers used in a second PCR of roughly 6 to 11 cycles were a sample-barcoded 5' primer and a J-beta primer mix. TCRdb redid the calling of the 5' RACE reads with MiXCR, one entry per CDR3 protein. This table has around 500,000 distinct CDR3 sequences, about 28% appearing once. Study-level results: Long-lived and aged donors differed, with more naive CD4+ cells and higher diversity in the long-lived.

Germline CDR1 is MDHEN and CDR2 is SYDVKM. V gave up 3 bases and J gave up 2 bases, with 11 bases separating them. This CDR3 has 14 residues. In regard to this clonotype: Its antigen is undetermined.

They isolated at least 6 million PBMCs from each sample. These data are also associated with another study on T cells of mothers and their children. This second study notes: Researchers put all of the extracted RNA into cDNA synthesis, using around 1.5 ug per 15 ul.

The chain recombines TRBV28 with TRBJ2-7, with D unclear. Sequencing was done on a sample of blood. This receptor was obtained from a boy aged 2 to 10 in good health. The CDR3 coding sequence is TGTGCCAGCAGTTTCAGACCTAATCCCTACGAGCAGTACTTC. Its protein is CASSFRPNPYEQYF.